This TCR beta chain was profiled in a study of OX40 agonist ivuxolimab in advanced cancers. Overall study context: Dose-escalation subjects each had hepatocellular carcinoma, melanoma, renal cell or head and neck cancer.

The CDR3 has 16 amino acids. Germline lookup yields CDR1 SGHTA and CDR2 FQGNSA. Trimming took 4 bases from V and 6 from J; bases not matched to a gene: 11. The table lists this clone with a few counts. What it recognizes is unknown. Whole-study findings and limits: The study found that CD8+ T cells averaged more expanded clones than CD4+.

TCRdb's table, derived via immunoSEQ multiplex PCR, lists solely in-frame clones and lacks some. The profile shows about 70,000 clones, roughly 86% of them singletons. The V call is TRBV7-2, the J call TRBJ1-3; 8 bases fit TRBD1. This specimen consisted of CD4+ or CD8+ T cells sorted from blood, obtained in a trial of the OX40 agonist ivuxolimab. The sequence was collected from an adult with an advanced solid tumor such as melanoma, head and neck, liver or kidney cancer. CDR3 sequence: CASSSQTGDIPNTIYF. In DNA, the CDR3 is TGTGCCAGCAGCTCCCAGACAGGGGATATTCCAAACACCATATATTTT. The whole variable domain, filled in from reference TRBV7-2 and TRBJ1-3, reads GAGVSQSPSNKVTEKGKDVELRCDPISGHTALYWYRQSLGQGLEFLIYFQGNSAPDKSGLPSDRFSAERTGGSVSTLTIQRTQQEDSAVYLCASSSQTGDIPNTIYFGEGSWLTVV.